This T cell receptor beta chain was obtained from a study of T cell repertoires in cytomegalovirus infection. Whole-study context: Public TCR beta signatures were indicative of both CMV infection and a matching HLA type. Regarding the study as a whole: CMV-specific HLA-C-restricted TCR beta clonotypes dominated the ex vivo response.

About this clonotype itself: Its matching antigen is unknown.

TCRdb reprocessed the reads with MiXCR, giving one entry per CDR3 protein. The sample lists a few hundred thousand distinct CDR3 sequences; roughly a third were seen once. V lost 2 bases and J lost 8; bases outside the gene matches: 7. This CDR3 has 16 residues. From germline, CDR1 is SGHTA and CDR2 FQGNSA. The sequence was obtained from a human donor in good health (CMV status not recorded). Some clones in this sample may be carry-over from other donors' samples. The chain recombines TRBV7-2 with TRBJ1-6; 9 bases map to TRBD1. Source: cultured PBMCs, taken from culture after CMV antigen stimulation. This CDR3 is CASSLRVRTGDSPLHF. DNA of the CDR3: TGTGCCAGCAGCTTACGGGTTAGGACAGGGGATTCACCCCTCCACTTT.